A selection of T cell receptor beta chains follows, all from one sample in a study of T cell repertoires in cytomegalovirus infection. For these receptors, no antigen is known. TCRdb analysed the reads with MiXCR anew, one entry per CDR3 protein. The sample has roughly 49,000 distinct CDR3 sequences; 20% are singletons. Material for sequencing was PBMCs, sequenced either directly or after in vitro stimulation (not recorded which). The receptors shown here come from a human donor in good health (CMV status not recorded). Some clones in this sample may be carry-over from other donors' samples. Each CDR3 is given with its conserved first and last residue. The order of the fields is J gene, clone size, D gene, CDR3 length, V gene, CDR3 DNA, CDR3 protein. The D gene is left open where the match is weak. Some rows have no size entry. The others give once, few or many, or a class for an expanded clone.

J gene: TRBJ2-5
clone size: NA
D gene: TRBD1
CDR3 length: 15
V gene: TRBV24-1
CDR3 DNA: TGTGCCACCAGTGCCCTTGGAAGGGGGCTAGAGACCCAGTACTTC
CDR3 protein: CATSALGRGLETQYF

J gene: TRBJ1-6
clone size: NA
D gene: NA
CDR3 length: 15
V gene: TRBV28
CDR3 DNA: TGTGCCAGCAGTTTAGGAGCTCCATATAATTCACCCCTCCACTTT
CDR3 protein: CASSLGAPYNSPLHF

J gene: TRBJ2-7
clone size: many
D gene: NA
CDR3 length: 14
V gene: TRBV5-1
CDR3 DNA: TGCGCCAGCAGCTTGTCCCCGAACTCCTACGAGCAGTACTTC
CDR3 protein: CASSLSPNSYEQYF

J gene: TRBJ2-3
clone size: NA
D gene: NA
CDR3 length: 15
V gene: TRBV7-2
CDR3 DNA: TGTGCCAGCAGCTTAGCGCCAGGGAGCACAGATACGCAGTATTTT
CDR3 protein: CASSLAPGSTDTQYF

J gene: TRBJ2-3
clone size: NA
D gene: TRBD2
CDR3 length: 15
V gene: TRBV5-5
CDR3 DNA: TGTGCCAGCAGCTTATCTAGCGGGAGCCCAGATACGCAGTATTTT
CDR3 protein: CASSLSSGSPDTQYF

J gene: TRBJ1-2
clone size: few
D gene: NA
CDR3 length: 14
V gene: TRBV3-1
CDR3 DNA: TGTGCCAGCAGCCAATCAGGTCGGACAGTAGGAAACACCTTC
CDR3 protein: CASSQSGRTVGNTF

J gene: TRBJ1-6
clone size: many
D gene: NA
CDR3 length: 18
V gene: TRBV7-9
CDR3 DNA: TGTGCCAGCAGCTTTACAGTCCCCGGGTTGGATAATTTTTCACCCCTCCACTTT
CDR3 protein: CASSFTVPGLDNFSPLHF

J gene: TRBJ2-1
clone size: once
D gene: TRBD2
CDR3 length: 12
V gene: TRBV20-1
CDR3 DNA: TGCAGGCGGGGGGGCGACGGGGATGAGCAGTTCTTC
CDR3 protein: CRRGGDGDEQFF

J gene: TRBJ2-7
clone size: NA
D gene: NA
CDR3 length: 16
V gene: TRBV27
CDR3 DNA: TGTGCCAGCAGTTCAGATCTGACCCGCGGCATCGGCGAGCAGTACTTC
CDR3 protein: CASSSDLTRGIGEQYF

J gene: TRBJ1-5
clone size: few
D gene: NA
CDR3 length: 13
V gene: TRBV6-1
CDR3 DNA: TGTGCCAGCAGTGTCCGATACTATCAGCCCCAGCATTTT
CDR3 protein: CASSVRYYQPQHF